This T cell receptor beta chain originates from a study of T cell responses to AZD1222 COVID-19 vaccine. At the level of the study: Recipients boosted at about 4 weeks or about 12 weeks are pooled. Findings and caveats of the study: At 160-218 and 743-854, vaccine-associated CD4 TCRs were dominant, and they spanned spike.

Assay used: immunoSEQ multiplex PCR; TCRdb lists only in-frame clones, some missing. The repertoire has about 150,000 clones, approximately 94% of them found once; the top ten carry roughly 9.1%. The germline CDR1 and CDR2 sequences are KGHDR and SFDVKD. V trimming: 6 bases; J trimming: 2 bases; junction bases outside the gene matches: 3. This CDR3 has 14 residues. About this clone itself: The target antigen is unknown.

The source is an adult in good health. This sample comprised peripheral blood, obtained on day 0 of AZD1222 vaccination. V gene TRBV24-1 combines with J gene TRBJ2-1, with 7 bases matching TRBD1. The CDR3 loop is CATSQGVTYNEQFF. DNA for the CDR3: TGTGCCACCAGTCAGGGGGTGACCTACAATGAGCAGTTCTTC.